Following are 24 T cell receptor beta chains from one sample sequenced in a study of graft-versus-host responses after intestinal transplantation. The table came from immunoSEQ multiplex PCR; TCRdb's copy has only in-frame clones and leaves some out. The data hold 100,000 to 110,000 clones, with roughly 84% observed a single time. No antigen has been identified for these receptors. The sequenced sample was unstimulated CD4+ T cells sorted from spleen or lymph node cells, obtained before transplant. The receptor source for this set is a human donor who was the organ donor for an intestinal transplant.

This chain joins TRBV6-1 and TRBJ1-4; 12 bases are shared with TRBD1. Trimming removed 6 bases from V and 3 bases from J; junction bases left unmatched: 2. Germline values: CDR1 MNHNS, CDR2 SASEGT. The CDR3 sequence is 15 residues long. CDR3 sequence: CASRGQGASNEKLFF. CDR3 in DNA: TGTGCCAGCAGGGGACAGGGGGCCTCTAATGAAAAACTGTTTTTT.

The chain couples TRBV2 to TRBJ1-3, with TRBD1 as a possible D gene (6 bases). Looked up from germline, CDR1 is SNHLY and CDR2 is FYNNEI. This CDR3 contains 17 residues. The germline V and J ends were trimmed by 7 bases and 0 bases, with 19 bases remaining between them. This chain's CDR3 is CASTGKGVLGSGNTIYF. CDR3 DNA: TGTGCCAGCACAGGCAAGGGGGTCTTGGGCTCTGGAAACACCATATATTTT.

The chain has TRBV5-1 and TRBJ1-2; D not resolved. V was shortened by 4 bases and J by 4 bases, with 17 bases between the two germline ends. This CDR3 spans 15 amino acids. Germline CDR1 SGHRS, CDR2 YFSETQ. The CDR3 bases are TGCGCCAGCAGCCCTAACGACATCGCTAGCTATGGCTACACCTTC. It codes for CASSPNDIASYGYTF.

This chain uses TRBV11-3 with TRBJ2-1; D gene ambiguous. Trimming removed 1 base at V and 7 bases at J, with 17 bases between. The CDR3 extends over 16 amino acids. In germline, CDR1 is SGHNT, CDR2 YENEEA. The CDR3 reads CASSLVLRVPCNEQFF. CDR3 DNA: TGTGCCAGCAGCTTAGTATTAAGGGTCCCATGTAATGAGCAGTTCTTC.

V gene TRBV20-1 combines with J gene TRBJ1-1; D gene uncertain. The CDR3 length is 11 residues. The germline V and J ends were trimmed by 3 bases and 10 bases, with 12 bases remaining between them. Germline lookup yields CDR1 DFQATT and CDR2 SNEGSKA (reference sequence). The CDR3 sequence is CSARRPEGAFF. The CDR3 DNA reads TGCAGTGCTAGGAGACCGGAGGGAGCTTTCTTT.

CDR3 nucleotides: TGTGCCAGCAGTCCACTAGCGGGGGGCGGTGAGCAGTTCTTC. This translates into CASSPLAGGGEQFF. V gene TRBV6-5 combines with J gene TRBJ2-1, with 12 bases that match TRBD2. Germline CDR1 reads MNHEY; CDR2 reads SVGAGI. V dropped 5 bases and J dropped 9; count of bases not matched to a gene: 5. The CDR3 length is 14 residues.

This chain joins TRBV7-9 and TRBJ2-7; D remains ambiguous. This CDR3 is 15 amino acids long. Looked up from germline, CDR1 is SEHNR and CDR2 is FQNEAQ (reference sequence). Trimming stripped 6 bases from V and 3 bases from J, with 18 bases between. This chain's CDR3 is CASSSLDLAYYEQYF. CDR3 in DNA: TGTGCCAGCAGTTCCCTGGACCTGGCCTACTACGAGCAGTACTTC.

The V and J genes are TRBV13 and TRBJ1-6; 7 positions agree with TRBD1. Germline trimming cut 6 bases from V and 7 bases from J; bases unmatched to any gene: 3. CDR1 and CDR2 (germline): PRHDT, FYEKMQ (reference sequence). CDR3 length: 13 residues. CDR3 sequence (DNA): TGTGCCAGCAGACGACAGGGAAATTCACCCCTCCACTTT. Its protein is CASRRQGNSPLHF.

The CDR3 is CASSILTDQEQFF. In DNA form, the CDR3 reads TGTGCCAGTTCTATTCTCACCGACCAAGAGCAGTTCTTC. The rearrangement joins TRBV19 to TRBJ2-1; D not resolved. The CDR3 runs 13 residues. CDR1 and CDR2 (germline): LNHDA, SQIVND (reference sequence). Deletions cut 8 bases from V and 10 bases from J, with 18 bases between.

CDR3 in DNA: TGCGCCAGCAGCCAAGAATCGAAAAGGGCCTTCTCTCCCGTTAATTCACCCCTCCACTTT. Translation: CASSQESKRAFSPVNSPLHF. This chain joins TRBV4-1 and TRBJ1-6, with D hard to call. The CDR3 runs to 20 residues. Germline loops: CDR1 MGHRA, CDR2 YSYEKL. Trimming left V 0 bases short and J 6 bases short, with 24 bases between.

The rearrangement links TRBV5-4 to TRBJ1-6; tentatively, D is TRBD1 (5 bases). The CDR3 is 17 residues long. The V gene's germline CDR1 is SGHNT and CDR2 YYREEE (reference sequence). V shed 1 base and J shed 4 bases, with 15 bases lying between them. The chain's CDR3 is CASSLHWGIEYNSPLHF. CDR3 nucleotide sequence: TGTGCCAGCAGCTTGCATTGGGGGATAGAGTATAATTCACCCCTCCACTTT.

There are a few counts of this clone. The rearrangement uses TRBV7-9 and TRBJ2-3; 8 positions agree with TRBD1. With 4 bases clipped from V and 4 bases from J, the junction kept 4 bases outside the gene matches. Germline-derived CDR1 and CDR2 are SEHNR and FQNEAQ (reference sequence). The CDR3 consists of 14 residues. For the CDR3, the DNA is TGTGCCAGCAGCTCCCGGACAGGGTCAGATACGCAGTATTTT. Translated: CASSSRTGSDTQYF.

This clone was detected once. The chain has TRBV28 and TRBJ1-4; TRBD1 agrees at 10 bases. V gave up 5 bases and J gave up 7 bases; unmatched junction bases: 4. The germline CDR1 and CDR2 sequences are MDHEN and SYDVKM. The CDR3 extends over 14 amino acids. CDR3: CASSPTGGSEKLFF. The DNA for the CDR3 is TGTGCCAGCAGTCCGACAGGGGGCTCTGAAAAACTGTTTTTT.

This clone occurred once. The chain combines TRBV19 with TRBJ1-3, with D possibly being TRBD1 (5 bases). Trimming stripped 3 bases from V and 0 bases from J, with 12 bases between. The CDR3 spans 16 residues. In germline, CDR1 is LNHDA, CDR2 SQIVND (reference sequence). The CDR3 region is CASSIGGPDSGNTIYF. CDR3 DNA: TGTGCCAGTAGTATCGGGGGACCGGACTCTGGAAACACCATATATTTT.

This chain uses TRBV11-3 with TRBJ2-5; tentative D call: TRBD1 (5 bases). The DNA end is a closer match to TRBJ2-7, so the J assignment may be wrong. The CDR3 runs to 16 residues. Germline CDR1 SGHNT, CDR2 YENEEA. CDR3 in DNA: TGTGCCAGCAGCCCGACCCTCCCTGACAGACCCTACGAGCAGTACTTC. Its translation: CASSPTLPDRPYEQYF.

The chain couples TRBV10-1 to TRBJ1-3; no firm D call. Germline V gene data show CDR1 as WNHNN and CDR2 as SYGVQD (reference sequence). Deletions cut 8 bases from V and 1 base from J, with 15 bases between. The CDR3 has 15 amino acids. The CDR3 coding sequence is TGCGCCAGCGAACCGTGGTTTCCTTCTGGAAACACCATATATTTT. Translating gives CASEPWFPSGNTIYF.

This chain connects TRBV5-1 to TRBJ1-1, with 9 bases lining up with TRBD1. The CDR3 sequence is 16 residues long. Germline V gene sequence: CDR1 SGHRS, CDR2 YFSETQ. Trimming at V came to 4 bases and at J to 4 bases, leaving 11 bases not matched to a gene. CDR3 in DNA: TGCGCCAGCAGCCCCCTCCATCAGACAGGGGGCACTGAAGCTTTCTTT. Translation gives CASSPLHQTGGTEAFF.

The CDR3 spells CASSSGSNQPQHF. The CDR3 nucleotides are TGTGCCAGCAGTTCAGGGAGCAATCAGCCCCAGCATTTT. The chain joins TRBV6-5 to TRBJ1-5; a weak D match, TRBD1 (5 bases). The V gene's germline CDR1 is MNHEY and CDR2 SVGAGI. The CDR3 has 13 residues. The ends were cut back, 4 bases at V and 1 base at J, with 5 bases in the middle.

The chain employs TRBV28 and TRBJ1-1; D is perhaps TRBD1 (5 bases). Germline values: CDR1 MDHEN, CDR2 SYDVKM. V lost 7 bases to trimming and J lost 4 bases, with 10 bases between them. The CDR3 runs to 12 residues. The CDR3 loop is CASNLGVTEAFF. In DNA, the CDR3 is TGTGCCAGCAACCTAGGGGTCACTGAAGCTTTCTTT.

The chain carries TRBV15 and TRBJ2-7; D not resolved. Germline assignment: CDR1 LNHNV and CDR2 YYDKDF (reference sequence). Trimming stripped 0 bases from V and 2 bases from J, with 11 bases between. The CDR3 runs 15 residues. The CDR3: CATSRDMAVAYEQYF. Here the CDR3 DNA reads TGTGCCACCAGCAGAGATATGGCGGTAGCCTACGAGCAGTACTTC. Variable domain in full (rest from reference TRBV15 and TRBJ2-7): DAMVIQNPRYQVTQFGKPVTLSCSQTLNHNVMYWYQQKSSQAPKLLFHYYDKDFNNEADTPDNFQSRRPNTSFCFLDIRSPGLGDTAMYLCATSRDMAVAYEQYFGPGTRLTVT.

The rearrangement links TRBV9 to TRBJ1-2; no definite D call. This CDR3 region has 14 residues. Trimming took off 4 bases at V and 4 bases at J, with 14 bases between the two ends. Germline values: CDR1 SGDLS, CDR2 YYNGEE. The CDR3: CASSFGWQPYGYTF. DNA of the CDR3: TGTGCCAGCAGCTTTGGGTGGCAGCCCTATGGCTACACCTTC.

The V call is TRBV18, the J call TRBJ1-1, with D unclear. Trimming took 0 bases from V and 10 from J, leaving 12 bases between them. The CDR3 is 13 residues long. The germline V gene has CDR1 KGHSH and CDR2 LQKENI. The CDR3 reads CASSPPGTVRAFF. Written as DNA, the CDR3 is TGTGCCAGCTCACCACCCGGCACGGTGAGAGCTTTCTTT. Drawing the rest from reference TRBV18 and TRBJ1-1, the complete variable domain is NAGVMQNPRHLVRRRGQEARLRCSPMKGHSHVYWYRQLPEEGLKFMVYLQKENIIDESGMPKERFSAEFPKEGPSILRIQQVVRGDSAAYFCASSPPGTVRAFFGQGTRLTVV.

The gene calls are TRBV4-1 and TRBJ2-3; perhaps TRBD1 as D (6 bases). This CDR3 contains 15 residues. Germline V gives CDR1 MGHRA, CDR2 YSYEKL. Trimming pared 0 bases from V and 4 bases from J, leaving 11 bases between. CDR3 amino acids: CASSQDNRAADTQYF. In DNA, the CDR3 is TGCGCCAGCAGCCAAGACAACAGGGCGGCAGATACGCAGTATTTT.

CDR3 in DNA: TGTGCCAGCGTACCGGGACTACAGATCGAGCAGTACTTC. Translated, it gives CASVPGLQIEQYF. V is TRBV7-9 and J is TRBJ2-7; 7 bases match TRBD2. Trimming cost V 8 bases and J 6 bases; bases outside gene matches: 10. In germline, CDR1 is SEHNR, CDR2 FQNEAQ (reference sequence). The CDR3 consists of 13 residues.